The 30 T cell receptor beta chains below all came from one sample that was sequenced in a study of identical twins. Each CDR3 protein gets one entry after TCRdb re-called the 5' RACE reads with MiXCR. The sample lists 250,000 to 300,000 distinct CDR3 sequences; about 8.3% were seen once. These data were also filed under a second study, of yellow fever vaccine responses in identical twins.

The sequenced material came from CD8+ T cells sorted from blood. These receptors originate from a woman younger than 30 in good health.

The table lists this clonotype with a few counts. The V and J genes are TRBV6-2 or TRBV6-3 and TRBJ2-7, with unresolved D. V was trimmed by 6 bases and J by 4 bases, leaving 16 bases between them. This CDR3 has 14 amino acids. Per the germline V gene, CDR1 is MNHEY and CDR2 is SVGEGT. Written as DNA, the CDR3 is TGTGCCAGCAGGCTCAAGCATTCTGTTTACGAGCAGTACTTC. Residues: CASRLKHSVYEQYF.

This clonotype was picked up a small number of times. The chain joins TRBV12-3 or TRBV12-4 to TRBJ2-7; D call uncertain. Trimming cost V 5 bases and J 3 bases, with 14 bases left between them. CDR3 length: 14 amino acids. CDR3 bases: TGTGCCAGCAGTCCTGGGGTCAGTGGCTACGAGCAGTACTTC. Translating it yields CASSPGVSGYEQYF.

The rearrangement joins TRBV2 to TRBJ2-3, with no clear D. V lost 3 bases, J lost 4 bases, and 11 bases lay in between. CDR1 is SNHLY, CDR2 FYNNEI, per germline. CDR3 size: 14 residues. The CDR3 DNA reads as TGTGCCAGCAGTGATATCAGCAGAGCAGATACGCAGTATTTT. It encodes CASSDISRADTQYF.

The chain carries TRBV6-5 and TRBJ2-7; D not certain. This CDR3 has 14 residues. V lost 2 bases and J 2 bases, leaving 10 bases between the germline ends. Germline V gives CDR1 MNHEY, CDR2 SVGAGI. DNA for the CDR3: TGTGCCAGCAGTTACCTGGCAGATACCTACGAGCAGTACTTC. The encoded protein is CASSYLADTYEQYF.

This clonotype has a handful of counts. The chain has TRBV19 and TRBJ2-7; D unresolved. There are 14 residues in the CDR3. Trimming pared 0 bases from V and 3 bases from J, leaving 9 bases between. Per the germline V gene, CDR1 is LNHDA and CDR2 is SQIVND (reference sequence). CDR3 sequence: CASSIDGQHYEQYF. The CDR3 DNA reads TGTGCCAGTAGTATAGACGGTCAACACTACGAGCAGTACTTC.

The genes are TRBV7-9 and TRBJ1-4; D is perhaps TRBD1 (5 bases). The CDR3 contains 15 residues. The ends were cut back, 6 bases at V and 2 bases at J, with 13 bases in the middle. Per the germline V gene, CDR1 is SEHNR and CDR2 is FQNEAQ (reference sequence). CDR3 DNA: TGTGCCAGCAGAGCCCCAGGGAGCACTAATGAAAAACTGTTTTTT. The encoded protein is CASRAPGSTNEKLFF. Full variable domain (missing parts from reference TRBV7-9 and TRBJ1-4): DTGVSQNPRHKITKRGQNVTFRCDPISEHNRLYWYRQTLGQGPEFLTYFQNEAQLEKSRLLSDRFSAERPKGSFSTLEIQRTEQGDSAMYLCASRAPGSTNEKLFFGSGTQLSVL.

This clonotype was observed many times. The chain couples TRBV4-3 to TRBJ2-1; the D gene is possibly TRBD2 (6 bases). V was clipped by 0 bases and J by 3 bases, with 12 bases between them. The CDR3 has 16 residues. Per the germline V gene, CDR1 is LGHNA and CDR2 is YSLEER. The CDR3 DNA follows: TGCGCCAGCAGCCAAGATTCCGGGACTTTCTACAATGAGCAGTTCTTC. Encoded protein: CASSQDSGTFYNEQFF.

In this sample, this clonotype turned up a few times. This chain joins TRBV10-3 and TRBJ2-2, with D possibly matching TRBD1 (5 bases). V dropped 6 bases and J dropped 5 bases, with 7 bases sitting between them. Germline values: CDR1 ENHRY, CDR2 SYGVKD. The CDR3 sequence is 12 residues long. The CDR3 bases are TGTGCCATCAGGGGGCGGACCGGGGAGCTGTTTTTT. Its protein is CAIRGRTGELFF.

This clonotype was recorded at least ten times. This rearrangement joins TRBV4-1 to TRBJ2-3, with 8 bases lining up with TRBD2. The CDR3 totals 15 residues. The junction had 7 bases not matched to a gene; V was cut back by 4 bases and J by 4 bases. Germline V gene data show CDR1 as MGHRA and CDR2 as YSYEKL. The CDR3 coding sequence is TGCGCCAGCAGCCGGGTAGCGGGGAGCGCAGATACGCAGTATTTT. Protein sequence: CASSRVAGSADTQYF.

V usage is TRBV5-5 and J usage is TRBJ2-5; D remains ambiguous. The CDR3 sequence is 14 residues long. The V and J ends lost 1 base and 3 bases respectively, with 10 bases between them. Germline CDR1 is SGHKS and CDR2 is YYEKEE (reference sequence). Here the CDR3 reads CASSLFSAEETQYF. The CDR3 nucleotides read TGTGCCAGCAGCTTGTTCTCAGCCGAAGAGACCCAGTACTTC.

The rearrangement joins TRBV6-1 to TRBJ2-5; perhaps TRBD2 as D (6 bases). The germline V gene encodes CDR1 MNHNS and CDR2 SASEGT. The CDR3 runs to 17 residues. Trimming shortened V by 0 bases and J by 9 bases, and 23 bases separated the two germline ends. The CDR3 DNA follows: TGTGCCAGCAGTGAAGCGCTTATTTGGGACTCCACGTTATCCCAGTACTTC. This gives the protein CASSEALIWDSTLSQYF.

In its sample, this clonotype was seen a few times. This chain connects TRBV4-1 to TRBJ2-5, with TRBD1 identical over 7 bases. V lost 4 bases to trimming and J lost 2 bases; unmatched junction nucleotides: 10. Germline V lookup: CDR1 MGHRA, CDR2 YSYEKL. This CDR3 has 16 residues. The CDR3 sequence is CASSPTGTALQETQYF. DNA of the CDR3: TGCGCCAGCAGCCCAACCGGGACAGCGCTACAAGAGACCCAGTACTTC.

The V call is TRBV12-3 or TRBV12-4, the J call TRBJ2-2; the match to TRBD2 covers 8 bases. The CDR3 length is 15 residues. Unmatched junction bases numbered 5, after V lost 5 bases and J lost 3 bases. In nucleotides, the CDR3 is TGTGCCAGCAGTACCAGCGGGGGTTACACCGGGGAGCTGTTTTTT. Its protein is CASSTSGGYTGELFF.

This clonotype was observed a few times. The chain carries TRBV9 and TRBJ2-7; 9 nucleotides align to TRBD1. V dropped 3 bases and J dropped 2; count of bases not matched to a gene: 3. Germline values: CDR1 SGDLS, CDR2 YYNGEE. The CDR3 runs to 14 residues. The CDR3 loop is CASSEGTGTYEQYF. CDR3 nucleotide sequence: TGTGCCAGCAGCGAGGGGACAGGGACCTACGAGCAGTACTTC.

This clonotype was detected ten times or more. The chain uses TRBV6-2 or TRBV6-3 and TRBJ2-7; no clear D. From germline, CDR1 is MNHEY and CDR2 SVGEGT. This CDR3 has 13 residues. The V gene lost 7 bases and the J gene lost 3 bases, with 13 bases spanning the gap. The CDR3 reads CASTTGYYYEQYF. The CDR3 nucleotides read TGTGCCAGCACCACCGGATATTACTACGAGCAGTACTTC.

V gene TRBV7-9 combines with J gene TRBJ2-7; TRBD2 matches 8 bases. Trimming cost V 5 bases and J 7 bases; bases outside gene matches: 10. CDR1 is SEHNR, CDR2 FQNEAQ, per germline (reference sequence). CDR3 length equals 14 residues. The CDR3 sequence is CASSRGGLAREQYF. The CDR3 DNA follows: TGTGCCAGCAGCCGGGGGGGGTTGGCGAGGGAGCAGTACTTC.

V usage is TRBV12-3 or TRBV12-4 and J usage is TRBJ2-3, with 7 bases identical to TRBD2. V dropped 5 bases and J dropped 5; count of bases not matched to a gene: 10. CDR3 length: 15 amino acids. The CDR3 nucleotides are TGTGCCAGCAGTCTTGGGACTACTTCGGGAGATACGCAGTATTTT. This gives the protein CASSLGTTSGDTQYF.

This clonotype was seen only a few times. The CDR3 DNA is TGTGCCAGCAGCGTCCTAGCGGGGGCTAGCACAGATACGCAGTATTTT. Its protein product is CASSVLAGASTDTQYF. The J gene is TRBJ2-3, the V gene TRBV7-2, with 10 bases identical to TRBD2. Germline-derived CDR1 and CDR2 are SGHTA and FQGNSA. The V and J ends lost 5 bases and 0 bases, in that order; junction bases with no gene match: 5. The CDR3 covers 16 residues.

This clonotype was counted at least ten times. V and J are TRBV12-3 or TRBV12-4 and TRBJ2-7; TRBD2 agrees at 7 bases. V dropped 6 bases and J dropped 0; count of bases not matched to a gene: 8. The CDR3 contains 15 residues. CDR3 residues: CASRHPGGISYEQYF. The CDR3 DNA reads as TGTGCCAGCAGACACCCCGGGGGGATCTCCTACGAGCAGTACTTC.

This clonotype showed up just a few times. The rearrangement links TRBV21-1 to TRBJ2-1; the table's D call TRBD2 went unverified against the DNA. TRBV21-1 corresponds to a pseudogene. This CDR3 spans 11 amino acids. DNA of the CDR3: TGTGCCAGCAAACCGGGACTAGCCTATTTCTTC. Translating gives CASKPGLAYFF.

This clonotype was observed a handful of times. This sequence joins TRBV6-1 and TRBJ2-3; TRBD2 aligns across 16 bases. CDR3 length: 16 residues. V trimming: 6 bases; J trimming: 6 bases; junction bases outside the gene matches: 6. Looked up from germline, CDR1 is MNHNS and CDR2 is SASEGT. The CDR3 is CASRGTSGGAVDTQYF. In DNA, the CDR3 is TGTGCCAGCAGGGGGACTAGCGGGGGGGCCGTGGATACGCAGTATTTT.

In its sample, this clonotype was seen many times. The V gene is TRBV12-3 or TRBV12-4, the J gene TRBJ2-5; the D gene is possibly TRBD2 (6 bases). V dropped 8 bases and J dropped 9 bases, with 22 bases sitting between them. The CDR3 contains 14 residues. CDR3 DNA: TGTGCCAGCGCATCGGGACTCCCCATCGAGCCCCAGTACTTC. As protein: CASASGLPIEPQYF.

In its sample, this clonotype was seen a few times. The chain uses TRBV2 and TRBJ2-3, with D tentatively TRBD2 (6 bases). V was shortened by 11 bases and J by 2 bases, with 20 bases between the two germline ends. The CDR3 has 15 residues. Germline V lookup: CDR1 SNHLY, CDR2 FYNNEI. CDR3 DNA sequence: TGTGCCTTCCATTCGGGCGGGGAGTACACAGATACGCAGTATTTT. As protein: CAFHSGGEYTDTQYF.

This clonotype was observed a few times. The rearrangement joins TRBV30 to TRBJ2-2; 8 nucleotides match TRBD1. CDR1 and CDR2 from the germline V gene are GTSNPN and SVGIG (reference sequence). This CDR3 has 16 residues. Trimming cost V 7 bases and J 4 bases; bases outside gene matches: 14. CDR3 in amino acids: CASPPLDRDGTGELFF. As DNA, the CDR3 is TGTGCCTCCCCCCCACTGGACAGGGATGGCACCGGGGAGCTGTTTTTT.

This clonotype was seen only a few times. The chain employs TRBV4-1 and TRBJ2-1, with TRBD1 identical over 7 bases. The CDR3 spans 15 residues. The V segment lost 1 base and the J segment 5 bases; nucleotides outside the gene matches: 5. Germline V gives CDR1 MGHRA, CDR2 YSYEKL. The CDR3 region is CASSQAGTANNEQFF. CDR3 DNA sequence: TGCGCCAGCAGCCAAGCTGGGACAGCAAACAATGAGCAGTTCTTC.

In its sample, this clonotype was seen many times. V gene TRBV12-3 or TRBV12-4 combines with J gene TRBJ1-1, with D perhaps matching TRBD1 (6 bases). This CDR3 contains 13 residues. Trimming took 6 bases from V and 7 from J, leaving 15 bases between them. The CDR3 DNA reads TGTGCCAGCAGACAGGGAACGGTAGGTGAAGCTTTCTTT. Translated, it gives CASRQGTVGEAFF.

This clonotype was recorded a few times. This chain uses TRBV20-1 with TRBJ2-5, with TRBD1 identical over 7 bases. V lost 5 bases to trimming and J lost 2 bases; unmatched junction nucleotides: 2. Looked up from germline, CDR1 is DFQATT and CDR2 is SNEGSKA (reference sequence). The length of the CDR3 is 12 residues. CDR3 protein: CSAWGQQETQYF. CDR3 in DNA: TGCAGTGCTTGGGGACAGCAAGAGACCCAGTACTTC.

A few counts support this clonotype. The V call is TRBV7-9, the J call TRBJ2-7; D gene ambiguous. Germline lookup yields CDR1 SEHNR and CDR2 FQNEAQ (reference sequence). Trimming left V 1 base short and J 7 bases short, with 8 bases between. This CDR3 spans 12 amino acids. CDR3 nucleotides: TGTGCCAGCAGCTTAGATAAGTTGGAGCAGTACTTC. Translating it yields CASSLDKLEQYF.

Only a few counts were recorded for this clonotype. The chain links TRBV27 to TRBJ2-3; TRBD2 aligns across 16 bases. The CDR3 loop spans 20 amino acids. V shed 6 bases, J shed 1 base, and the junction held 13 bases outside the gene matches. CDR1 and CDR2 from the germline V gene are MNHEY and SMNVEV (reference sequence). In DNA, the CDR3 is TGTGCCAGCAGCCCCCTGGGACTAGCGGGAGGGCCGGGTGGCACAGATACGCAGTATTTT. Its translation: CASSPLGLAGGPGGTDTQYF.

A few counts support this clonotype. The chain employs TRBV12-3 or TRBV12-4 and TRBJ2-1; a possible D gene is TRBD2 (6 bases). The CDR3 totals 16 residues. V shed 3 bases and J shed 0 bases, with 12 bases lying between them. CDR3 amino acids: CASSFSGDSSYNEQFF. The CDR3, as DNA: TGTGCCAGCAGTTTCTCGGGGGATAGCTCCTACAATGAGCAGTTCTTC.